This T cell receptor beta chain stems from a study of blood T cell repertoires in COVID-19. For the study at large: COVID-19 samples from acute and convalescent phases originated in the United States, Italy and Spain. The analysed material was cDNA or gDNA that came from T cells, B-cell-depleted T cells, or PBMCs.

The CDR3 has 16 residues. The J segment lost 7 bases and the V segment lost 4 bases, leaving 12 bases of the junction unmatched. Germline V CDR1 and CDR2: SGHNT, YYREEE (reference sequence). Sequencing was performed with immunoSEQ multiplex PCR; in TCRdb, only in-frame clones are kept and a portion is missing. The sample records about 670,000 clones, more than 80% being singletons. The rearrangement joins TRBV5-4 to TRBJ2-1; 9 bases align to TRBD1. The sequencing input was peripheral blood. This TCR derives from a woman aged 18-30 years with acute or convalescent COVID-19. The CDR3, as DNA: TGTGCCAGCAGCCGCCTCGGACAGGGGTCTAAGAATGAGCAGTTCTTC. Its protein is CASSRLGQGSKNEQFF.